This paragraph reports one TCR beta chain. The antigen is unknown. V lost 5 bases and J 4 bases, leaving 10 bases between the germline ends. This CDR3 region has 13 residues. Germline V gene data show CDR1 as SEHNR and CDR2 as FQNEAQ (reference sequence). Assay used: immunoSEQ multiplex PCR; TCRdb lists only in-frame clones, some missing. The sample has 25,000 to 30,000 clones, around 84% seen once. This record comes from a study of somatic mutations in cytotoxic T cells in rheumatoid arthritis. Study-level results: The modest underrepresentation of TRBV07 observed in rheumatoid arthritis patients was not subjected to multiple-comparison adjustment. In rheumatoid arthritis patients, unlike healthy controls, CD8+ clonality rose with age.

This receptor was taken from an adult with rheumatoid arthritis. The V gene is TRBV7-9, the J gene TRBJ2-3; D gene unclear. The sequencing input was CD8+ T cells sorted from blood. The CDR3 here is CASSPSNSDTQYF. As DNA, the CDR3 is TGTGCCAGCAGCCCCTCCAACTCAGATACGCAGTATTTT. Complete variable domain (other parts from reference TRBV7-9 and TRBJ2-3): DTGVSQNPRHKITKRGQNVTFRCDPISEHNRLYWYRQTLGQGPEFLTYFQNEAQLEKSRLLSDRFSAERPKGSFSTLEIQRTEQGDSAMYLCASSPSNSDTQYFGPGTRLTVL.